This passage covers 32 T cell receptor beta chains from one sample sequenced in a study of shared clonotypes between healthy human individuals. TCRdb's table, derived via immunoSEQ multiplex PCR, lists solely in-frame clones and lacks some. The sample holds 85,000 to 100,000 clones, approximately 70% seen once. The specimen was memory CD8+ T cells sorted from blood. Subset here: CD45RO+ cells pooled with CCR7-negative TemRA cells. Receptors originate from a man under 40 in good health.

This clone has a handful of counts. In DNA, the CDR3 is TGCGCCAGCAGCTTGGCCGGGACTAGCGGGTACGAGCAGTACTTC. It specifies CASSLAGTSGYEQYF. The V call is TRBV5-1, the J call TRBJ2-7; 12 bases line up with TRBD2. V was clipped by 0 bases and J by 4 bases; unmatched bases: 2. CDR1 is SGHRS, CDR2 YFSETQ, per germline. This CDR3 has 15 residues.

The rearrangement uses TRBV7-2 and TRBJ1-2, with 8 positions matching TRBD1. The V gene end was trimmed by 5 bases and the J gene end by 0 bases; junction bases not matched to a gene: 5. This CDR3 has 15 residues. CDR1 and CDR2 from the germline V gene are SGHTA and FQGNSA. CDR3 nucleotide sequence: TGTGCCAGCAGCGACTGGGACAGGCCTAACTATGGCTACACCTTC. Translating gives CASSDWDRPNYGYTF.

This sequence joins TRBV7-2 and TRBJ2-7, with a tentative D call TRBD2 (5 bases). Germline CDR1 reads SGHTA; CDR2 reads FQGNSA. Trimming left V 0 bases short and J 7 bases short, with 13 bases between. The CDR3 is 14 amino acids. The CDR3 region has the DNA TGTGCCAGCAGCTTAGCCGGGAACAGCCGGGAGCAGTACTTC. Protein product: CASSLAGNSREQYF. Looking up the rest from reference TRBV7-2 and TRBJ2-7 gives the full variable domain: GAGVSQSPSNKVTEKGKDVELRCDPISGHTALYWYRQSLGQGLEFLIYFQGNSAPDKSGLPSDRFSAERTGGSVSTLTIQRTQQEDSAVYLCASSLAGNSREQYFGPGTRLTVT.

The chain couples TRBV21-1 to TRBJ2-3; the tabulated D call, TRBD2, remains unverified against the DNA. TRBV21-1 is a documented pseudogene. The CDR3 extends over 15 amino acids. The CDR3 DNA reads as TGTGCCAACCTAGCGGGGCTGCCTAGCACAGATACGCAGTATTTT. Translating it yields CANLAGLPSTDTQYF.

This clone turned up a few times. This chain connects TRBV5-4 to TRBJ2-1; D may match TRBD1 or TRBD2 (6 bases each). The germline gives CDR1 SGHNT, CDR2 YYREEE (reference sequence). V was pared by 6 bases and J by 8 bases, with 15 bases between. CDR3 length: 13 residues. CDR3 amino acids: CASKGGGPDEQFF. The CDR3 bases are TGTGCCAGCAAAGGGGGAGGCCCGGATGAGCAGTTCTTC.

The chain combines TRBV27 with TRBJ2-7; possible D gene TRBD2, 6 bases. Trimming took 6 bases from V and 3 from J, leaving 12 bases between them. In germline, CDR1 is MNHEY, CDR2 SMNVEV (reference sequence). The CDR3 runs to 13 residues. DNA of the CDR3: TGTGCCAGCAGCCCTTGGGAGGACTACGAGCAGTACTTC. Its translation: CASSPWEDYEQYF.

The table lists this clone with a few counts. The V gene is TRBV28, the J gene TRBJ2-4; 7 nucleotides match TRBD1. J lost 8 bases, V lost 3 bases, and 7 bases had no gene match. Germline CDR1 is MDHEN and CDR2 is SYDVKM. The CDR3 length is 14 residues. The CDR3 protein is CASSFEGARHIQYF. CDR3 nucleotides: TGTGCCAGCAGTTTCGAGGGGGCAAGACACATTCAGTACTTC. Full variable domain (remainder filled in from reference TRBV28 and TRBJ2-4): DVKVTQSSRYLVKRTGEKVFLECVQDMDHENMFWYRQDPGLGLRLIYFSYDVKMKEKGDIPEGYSVSREKKERFSLILESASTNQTSMYLCASSFEGARHIQYFGAGTRLSVL.

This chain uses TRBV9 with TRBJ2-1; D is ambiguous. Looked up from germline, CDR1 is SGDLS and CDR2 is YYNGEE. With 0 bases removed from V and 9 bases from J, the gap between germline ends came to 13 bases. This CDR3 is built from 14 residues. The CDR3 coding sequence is TGTGCCAGCAGCGTAGCAGCCCTACCGGGTGAGCAGTTCTTC. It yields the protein CASSVAALPGEQFF.

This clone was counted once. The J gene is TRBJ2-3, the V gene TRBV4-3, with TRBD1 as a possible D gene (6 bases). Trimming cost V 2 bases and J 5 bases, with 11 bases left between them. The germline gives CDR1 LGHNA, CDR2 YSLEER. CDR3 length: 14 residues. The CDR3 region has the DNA TGCGCCAGCAGCCAACGGACAGTCAGAGATACGCAGTATTTT. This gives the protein CASSQRTVRDTQYF.

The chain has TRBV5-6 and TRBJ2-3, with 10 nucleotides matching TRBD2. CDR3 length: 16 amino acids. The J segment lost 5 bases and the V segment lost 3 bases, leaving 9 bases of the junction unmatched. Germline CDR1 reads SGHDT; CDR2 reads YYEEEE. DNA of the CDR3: TGTGCCAGCAGCTCTTGGGGGCTAGCGGGAGAAGATACGCAGTATTTT. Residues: CASSSWGLAGEDTQYF. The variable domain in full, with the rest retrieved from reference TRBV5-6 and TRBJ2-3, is DAGVTQSPTHLIKTRGQQVTLRCSPKSGHDTVSWYQQALGQGPQFIFQYYEEEERQRGNFPDRFSGHQFPNYSSELNVNALLLGDSALYLCASSSWGLAGEDTQYFGPGTRLTVL.

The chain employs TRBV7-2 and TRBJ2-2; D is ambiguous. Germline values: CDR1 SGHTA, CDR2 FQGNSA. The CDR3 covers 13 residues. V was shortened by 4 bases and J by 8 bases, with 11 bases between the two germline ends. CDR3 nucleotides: TGTGCCAGCAGCTCCGTCTTTAGGGGGGAGCTGTTTTTT. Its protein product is CASSSVFRGELFF.

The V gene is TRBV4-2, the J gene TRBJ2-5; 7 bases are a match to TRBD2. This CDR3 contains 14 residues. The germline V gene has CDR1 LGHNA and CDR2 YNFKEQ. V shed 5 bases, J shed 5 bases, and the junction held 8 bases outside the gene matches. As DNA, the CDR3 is TGTGCCAGCAGCTTCTCCAGCGGGAAGGAGACCCAGTACTTC. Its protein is CASSFSSGKETQYF.

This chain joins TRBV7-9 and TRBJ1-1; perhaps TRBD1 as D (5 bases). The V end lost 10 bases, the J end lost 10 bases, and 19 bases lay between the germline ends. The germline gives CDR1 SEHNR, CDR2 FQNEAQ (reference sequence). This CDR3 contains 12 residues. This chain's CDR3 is CAILLRGRAAFF. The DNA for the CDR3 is TGTGCCATTCTCCTGAGGGGTCGAGCAGCTTTCTTT.

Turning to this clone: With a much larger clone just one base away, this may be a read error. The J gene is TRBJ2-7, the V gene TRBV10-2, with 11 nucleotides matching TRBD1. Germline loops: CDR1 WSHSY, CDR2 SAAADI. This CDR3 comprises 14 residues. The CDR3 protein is CASSTGTGGYEQYF. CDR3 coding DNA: TGTGCCAGCAGTACCGGGACAGGGGGCTACGAGCAGTACTTC.

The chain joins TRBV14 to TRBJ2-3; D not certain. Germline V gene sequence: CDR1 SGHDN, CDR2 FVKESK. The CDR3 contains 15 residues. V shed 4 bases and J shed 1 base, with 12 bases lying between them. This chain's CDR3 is CASSLPDLGTDTQYF. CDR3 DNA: TGTGCCAGCAGCCTACCGGACCTGGGCACAGATACGCAGTATTTT.

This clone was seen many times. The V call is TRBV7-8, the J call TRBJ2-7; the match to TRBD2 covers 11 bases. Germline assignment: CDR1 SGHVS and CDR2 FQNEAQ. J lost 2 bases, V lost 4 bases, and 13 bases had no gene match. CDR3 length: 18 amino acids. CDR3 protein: CASSSNSLSTSGAYEQYF. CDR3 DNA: TGTGCCAGCAGCTCCAATTCCCTGTCGACTAGCGGGGCCTACGAGCAGTACTTC.

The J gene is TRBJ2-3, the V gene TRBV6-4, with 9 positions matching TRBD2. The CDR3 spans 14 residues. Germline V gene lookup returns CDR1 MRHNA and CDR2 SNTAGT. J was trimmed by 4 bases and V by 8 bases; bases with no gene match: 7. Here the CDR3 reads CASGEASGADTQYF. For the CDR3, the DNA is TGTGCCAGCGGAGAGGCTAGCGGGGCAGATACGCAGTATTTT.

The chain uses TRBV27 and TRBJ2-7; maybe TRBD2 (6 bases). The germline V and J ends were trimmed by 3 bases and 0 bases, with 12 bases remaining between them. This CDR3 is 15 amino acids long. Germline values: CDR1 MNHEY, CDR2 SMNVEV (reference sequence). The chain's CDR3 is CASSLRLGISYEQYF. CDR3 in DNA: TGTGCCAGCAGTTTGCGACTAGGCATCTCCTACGAGCAGTACTTC.

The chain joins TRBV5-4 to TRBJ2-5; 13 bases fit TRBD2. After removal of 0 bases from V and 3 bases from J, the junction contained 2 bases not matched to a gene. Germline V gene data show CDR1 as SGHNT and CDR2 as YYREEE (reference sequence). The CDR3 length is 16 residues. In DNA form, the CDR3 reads TGTGCCAGCAGCTTGGAGGGACTAGCGGGGAAAGAGACCCAGTACTTC. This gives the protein CASSLEGLAGKETQYF.

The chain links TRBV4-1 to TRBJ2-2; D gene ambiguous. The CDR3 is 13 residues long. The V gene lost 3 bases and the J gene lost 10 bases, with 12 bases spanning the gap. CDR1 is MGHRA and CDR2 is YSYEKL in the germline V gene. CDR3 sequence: CASSQPGRKELFF. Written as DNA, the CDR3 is TGCGCCAGCAGCCAGCCCGGTAGGAAGGAGCTGTTTTTT.

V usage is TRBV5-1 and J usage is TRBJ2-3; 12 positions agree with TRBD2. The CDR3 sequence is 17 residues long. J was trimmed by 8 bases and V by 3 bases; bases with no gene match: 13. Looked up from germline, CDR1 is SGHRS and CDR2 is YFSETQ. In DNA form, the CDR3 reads TGCGCCAGCAGCTATTGGACTAGCGGGGACTCGGCGGGTACGCAGTATTTT. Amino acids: CASSYWTSGDSAGTQYF.

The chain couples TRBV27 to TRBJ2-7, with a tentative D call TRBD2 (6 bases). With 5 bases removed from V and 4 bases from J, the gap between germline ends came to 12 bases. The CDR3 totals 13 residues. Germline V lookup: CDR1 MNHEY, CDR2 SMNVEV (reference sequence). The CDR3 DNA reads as TGTGCCAGCAGTCCCCACGGGAGATACGAGCAGTACTTC. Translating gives CASSPHGRYEQYF.

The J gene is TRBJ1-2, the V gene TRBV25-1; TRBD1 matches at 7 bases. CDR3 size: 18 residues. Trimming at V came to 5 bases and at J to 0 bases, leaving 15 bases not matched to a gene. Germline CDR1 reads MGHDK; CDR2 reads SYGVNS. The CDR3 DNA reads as TGTGCCAGCAGTCCTACCCACGGCAGGGGGGTCACTAACTATGGCTACACCTTC. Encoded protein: CASSPTHGRGVTNYGYTF.

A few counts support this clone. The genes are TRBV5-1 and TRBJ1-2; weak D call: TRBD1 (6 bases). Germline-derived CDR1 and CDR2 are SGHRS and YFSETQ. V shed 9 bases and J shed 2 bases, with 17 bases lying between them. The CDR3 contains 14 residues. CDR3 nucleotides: TGCGCCACTGCCCTAGACACAGGGAACTATGGCTACACCTTC. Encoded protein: CATALDTGNYGYTF.

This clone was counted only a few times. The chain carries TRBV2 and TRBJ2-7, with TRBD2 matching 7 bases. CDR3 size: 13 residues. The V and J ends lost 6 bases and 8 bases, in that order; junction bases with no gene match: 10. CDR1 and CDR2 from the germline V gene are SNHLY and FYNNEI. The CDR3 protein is CASRTLADPKQYF. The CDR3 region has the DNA TGTGCCAGCAGAACTCTAGCGGACCCCAAGCAGTACTTC.

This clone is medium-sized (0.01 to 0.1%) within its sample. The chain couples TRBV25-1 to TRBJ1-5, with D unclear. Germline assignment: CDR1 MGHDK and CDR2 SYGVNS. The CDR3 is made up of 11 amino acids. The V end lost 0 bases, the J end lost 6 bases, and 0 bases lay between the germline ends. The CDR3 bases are TGTGCCAGCAGTGAATATCAGCCCCAGCATTTT. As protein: CASSEYQPQHF.

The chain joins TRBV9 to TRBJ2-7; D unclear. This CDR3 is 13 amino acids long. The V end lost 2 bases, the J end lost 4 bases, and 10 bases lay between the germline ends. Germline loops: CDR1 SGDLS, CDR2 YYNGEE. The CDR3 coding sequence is TGTGCCAGCAGCGTTCAAAGTGGGTACGAGCAGTACTTC. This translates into CASSVQSGYEQYF.

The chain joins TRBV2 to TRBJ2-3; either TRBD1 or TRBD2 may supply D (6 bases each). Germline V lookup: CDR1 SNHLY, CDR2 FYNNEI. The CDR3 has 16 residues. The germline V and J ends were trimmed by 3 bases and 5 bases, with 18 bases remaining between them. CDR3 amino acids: CASSERGVEPRDTQYF. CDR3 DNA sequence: TGTGCCAGCAGTGAGAGGGGGGTAGAACCCAGAGATACGCAGTATTTT.

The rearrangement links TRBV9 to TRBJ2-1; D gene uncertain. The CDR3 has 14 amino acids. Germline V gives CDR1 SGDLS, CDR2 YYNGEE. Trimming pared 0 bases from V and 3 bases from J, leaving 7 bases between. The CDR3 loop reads CASSVGSHYNEQFF. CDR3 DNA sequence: TGTGCCAGCAGCGTAGGGTCCCACTACAATGAGCAGTTCTTC.

Here the CDR3 reads CASSVEPGQGTYEQYF. The CDR3, as DNA: TGTGCCAGCAGCGTAGAACCAGGACAGGGAACCTACGAGCAGTACTTC. The gene calls are TRBV9 and TRBJ2-7; 8 nucleotides match TRBD1. The CDR3 loop spans 16 amino acids. Looked up from germline, CDR1 is SGDLS and CDR2 is YYNGEE. Trimming removed 0 bases from V and 2 bases from J; junction bases left unmatched: 7.

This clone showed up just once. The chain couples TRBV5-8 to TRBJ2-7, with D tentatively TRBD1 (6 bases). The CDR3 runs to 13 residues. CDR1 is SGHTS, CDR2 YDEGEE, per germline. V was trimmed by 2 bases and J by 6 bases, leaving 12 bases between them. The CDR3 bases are TGTGCCAGCAGCTTCAGGGGTTCTCTCGAGCAGTACTTC. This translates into CASSFRGSLEQYF.

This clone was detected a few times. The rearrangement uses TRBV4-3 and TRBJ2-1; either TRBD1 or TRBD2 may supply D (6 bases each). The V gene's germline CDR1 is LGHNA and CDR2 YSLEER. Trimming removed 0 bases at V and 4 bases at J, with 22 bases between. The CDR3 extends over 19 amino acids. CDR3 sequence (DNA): TGCGCCAGCAGCCAAGATCCAGTAGCCGGGGGCGGAACATACAATGAGCAGTTCTTC. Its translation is CASSQDPVAGGGTYNEQFF.